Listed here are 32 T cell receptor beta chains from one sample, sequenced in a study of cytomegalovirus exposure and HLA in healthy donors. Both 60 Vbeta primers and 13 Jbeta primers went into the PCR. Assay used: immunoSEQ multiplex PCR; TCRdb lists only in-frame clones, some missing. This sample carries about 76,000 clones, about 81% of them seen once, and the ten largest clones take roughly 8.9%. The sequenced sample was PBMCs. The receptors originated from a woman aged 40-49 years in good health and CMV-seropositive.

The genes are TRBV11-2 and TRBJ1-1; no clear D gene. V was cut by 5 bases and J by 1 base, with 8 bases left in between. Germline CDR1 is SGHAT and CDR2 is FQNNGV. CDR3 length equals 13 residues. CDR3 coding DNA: TGTGCCAGCAGCCCAAGCTGGAACACTGAAGCTTTCTTT. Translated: CASSPSWNTEAFF.

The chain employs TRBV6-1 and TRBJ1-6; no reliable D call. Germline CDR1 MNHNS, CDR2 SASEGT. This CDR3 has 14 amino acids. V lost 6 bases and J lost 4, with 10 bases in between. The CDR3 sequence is CASSQAGYNSPLHF. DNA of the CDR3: TGTGCCAGCAGCCAGGCAGGTTATAATTCACCCCTCCACTTT.

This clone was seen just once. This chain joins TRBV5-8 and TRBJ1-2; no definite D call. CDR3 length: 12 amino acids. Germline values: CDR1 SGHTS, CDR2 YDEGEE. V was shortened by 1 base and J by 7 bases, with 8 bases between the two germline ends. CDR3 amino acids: CASSLTDFGYTF. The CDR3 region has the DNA TGTGCCAGCAGCTTGACAGATTTTGGCTACACCTTC.

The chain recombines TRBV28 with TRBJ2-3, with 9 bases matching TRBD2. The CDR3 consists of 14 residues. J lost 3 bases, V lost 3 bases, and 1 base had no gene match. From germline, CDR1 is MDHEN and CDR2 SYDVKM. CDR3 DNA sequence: TGTGCCAGCAGTTTCCTAGCGGGGACAGATACGCAGTATTTT. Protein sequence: CASSFLAGTDTQYF.

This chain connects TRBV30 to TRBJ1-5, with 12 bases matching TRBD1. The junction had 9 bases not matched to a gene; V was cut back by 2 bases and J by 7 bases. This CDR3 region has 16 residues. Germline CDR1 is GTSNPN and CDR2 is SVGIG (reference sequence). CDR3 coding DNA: TGTGCCTGGAGTCACGGGACAGGGGGCGCGAGGCAGCCCCAGCATTTT. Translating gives CAWSHGTGGARQPQHF.

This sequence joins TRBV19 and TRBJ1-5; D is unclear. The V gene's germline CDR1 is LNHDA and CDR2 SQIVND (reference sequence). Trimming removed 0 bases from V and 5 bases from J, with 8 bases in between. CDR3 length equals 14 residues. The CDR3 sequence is CASSIDRPDQPQHF. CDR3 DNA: TGTGCCAGTAGTATAGATCGTCCCGATCAGCCCCAGCATTTT.

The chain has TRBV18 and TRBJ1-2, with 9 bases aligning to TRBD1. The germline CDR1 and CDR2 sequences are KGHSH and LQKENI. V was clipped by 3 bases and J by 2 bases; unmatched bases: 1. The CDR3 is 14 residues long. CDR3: CASSPGTGNYGYTF. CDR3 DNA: TGTGCCAGCTCACCCGGGACAGGGAACTATGGCTACACCTTC.

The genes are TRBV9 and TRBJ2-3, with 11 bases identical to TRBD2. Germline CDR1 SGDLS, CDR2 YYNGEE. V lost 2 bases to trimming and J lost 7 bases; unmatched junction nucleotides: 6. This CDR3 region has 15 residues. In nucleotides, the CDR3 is TGTGCCAGCAGCGTGGCTAGCGGGGGGAGGAATACGCAGTATTTT. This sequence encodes CASSVASGGRNTQYF.

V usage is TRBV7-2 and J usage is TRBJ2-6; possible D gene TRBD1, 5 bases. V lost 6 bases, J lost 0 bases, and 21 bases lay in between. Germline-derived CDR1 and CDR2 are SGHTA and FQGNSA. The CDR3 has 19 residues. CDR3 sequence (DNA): TGTGCCAGCAGGCTGGGGTTTATAGGGGCGACCTCTGGGGCCAACGTCCTGACTTTC. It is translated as CASRLGFIGATSGANVLTF.

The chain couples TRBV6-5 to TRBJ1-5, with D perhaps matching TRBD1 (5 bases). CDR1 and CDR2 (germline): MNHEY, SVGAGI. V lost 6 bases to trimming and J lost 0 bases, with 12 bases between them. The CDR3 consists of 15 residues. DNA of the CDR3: TGTGCCAGCAGATTTCGACAGAATAGCAATCAGCCCCAGCATTTT. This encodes CASRFRQNSNQPQHF.

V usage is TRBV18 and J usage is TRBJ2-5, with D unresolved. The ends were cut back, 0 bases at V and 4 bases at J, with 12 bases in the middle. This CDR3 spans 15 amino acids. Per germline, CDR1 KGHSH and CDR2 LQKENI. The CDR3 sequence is CASSPPTMYGETQYF. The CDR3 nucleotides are TGTGCCAGCTCACCACCGACAATGTACGGAGAGACCCAGTACTTC.

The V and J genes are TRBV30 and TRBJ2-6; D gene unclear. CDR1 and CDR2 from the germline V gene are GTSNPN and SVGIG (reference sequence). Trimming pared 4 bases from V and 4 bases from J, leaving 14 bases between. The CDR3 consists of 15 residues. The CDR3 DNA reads TGTGCCTGGAACTACGCCCAAACGGGGGCCAACGTCCTGACTTTC. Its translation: CAWNYAQTGANVLTF.

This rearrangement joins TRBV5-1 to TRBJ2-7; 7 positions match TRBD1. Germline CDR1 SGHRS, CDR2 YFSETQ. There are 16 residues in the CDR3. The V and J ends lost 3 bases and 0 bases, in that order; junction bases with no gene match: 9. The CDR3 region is CASSYPSTGNSYEQYF. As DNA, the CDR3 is TGCGCCAGCAGCTATCCATCGACAGGGAACTCCTACGAGCAGTACTTC.

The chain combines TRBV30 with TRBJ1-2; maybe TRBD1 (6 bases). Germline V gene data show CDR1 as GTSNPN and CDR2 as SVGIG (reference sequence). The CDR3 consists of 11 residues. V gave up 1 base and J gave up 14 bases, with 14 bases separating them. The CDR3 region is CAWSATGSITF. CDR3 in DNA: TGTGCCTGGAGTGCCACAGGGTCCATTACCTTC.

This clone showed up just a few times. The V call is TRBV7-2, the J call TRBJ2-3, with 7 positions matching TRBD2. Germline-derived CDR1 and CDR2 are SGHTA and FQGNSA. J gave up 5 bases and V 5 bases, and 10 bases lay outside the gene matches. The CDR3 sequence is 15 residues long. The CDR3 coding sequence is TGTGCCAGCAGCGGTCGACTAGCTGGGAGAGATACGCAGTATTTT. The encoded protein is CASSGRLAGRDTQYF.

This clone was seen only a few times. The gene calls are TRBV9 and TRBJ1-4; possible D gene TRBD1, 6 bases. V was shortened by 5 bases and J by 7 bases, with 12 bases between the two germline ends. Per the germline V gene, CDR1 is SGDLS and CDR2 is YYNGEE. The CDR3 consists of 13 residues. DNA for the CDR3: TGTGCCAGCAGTAAGGGACAACCTGAAAAACTGTTTTTT. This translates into CASSKGQPEKLFF.

The CDR3 nucleotides are TGTGCCAGCGGGACAGGGGTCTATGGCTACACCTTC. Translating it yields CASGTGVYGYTF. The chain employs TRBV2 and TRBJ1-2; 10 positions match TRBD1. This CDR3 has 12 amino acids. Trimming at V came to 8 bases and at J to 4 bases, leaving 1 base not matched to a gene. Germline CDR1 SNHLY, CDR2 FYNNEI.

In DNA, the CDR3 is TGTGCCAGCAGGGACGACAGGGTTCGGGATACGCAGTATTTT. This translates into CASRDDRVRDTQYF. The V gene is TRBV5-4, the J gene TRBJ2-3; 7 bases are shared with TRBD1. V lost 5 bases and J lost 6; bases outside the gene matches: 9. This CDR3 is built from 14 residues. The germline V gene encodes CDR1 SGHNT and CDR2 YYREEE (reference sequence). Together with reference TRBV5-4 and TRBJ2-3, the CDR3 gives the full variable domain: ETGVTQSPTHLIKTRGQQVTLRCSSQSGHNTVSWYQQALGQGPQFIFQYYREEENGRGNFPPRFSGLQFPNYSSELNVNALELDDSALYLCASRDDRVRDTQYFGPGTRLTVL.

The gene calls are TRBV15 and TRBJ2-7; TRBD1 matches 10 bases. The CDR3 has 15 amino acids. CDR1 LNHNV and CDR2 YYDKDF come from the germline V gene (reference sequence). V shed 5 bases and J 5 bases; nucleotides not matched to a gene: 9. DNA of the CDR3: TGTGCCACCAGCCCTGGGGGACAGGGGAAAAACGAGCAGTACTTC. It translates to CATSPGGQGKNEQYF. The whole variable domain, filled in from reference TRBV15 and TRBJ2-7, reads DAMVIQNPRYQVTQFGKPVTLSCSQTLNHNVMYWYQQKSSQAPKLLFHYYDKDFNNEADTPDNFQSRRPNTSFCFLDIRSPGLGDTAMYLCATSPGGQGKNEQYFGPGTRLTVT.

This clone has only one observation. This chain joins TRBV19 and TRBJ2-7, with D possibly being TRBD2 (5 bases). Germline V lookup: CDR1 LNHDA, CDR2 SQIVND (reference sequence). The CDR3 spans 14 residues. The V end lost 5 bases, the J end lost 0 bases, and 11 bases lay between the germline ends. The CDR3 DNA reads TGTGCCAGTAGTTCCGGACTCAGCTCCTACGAGCAGTACTTC. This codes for CASSSGLSSYEQYF.

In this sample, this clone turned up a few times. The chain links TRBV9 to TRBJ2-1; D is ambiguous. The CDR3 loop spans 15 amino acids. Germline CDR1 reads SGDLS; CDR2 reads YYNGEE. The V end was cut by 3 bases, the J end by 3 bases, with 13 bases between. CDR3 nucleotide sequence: TGTGCCAGCAGCGGAGGCCTGGTTGGCTACAATGAGCAGTTCTTC. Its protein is CASSGGLVGYNEQFF.

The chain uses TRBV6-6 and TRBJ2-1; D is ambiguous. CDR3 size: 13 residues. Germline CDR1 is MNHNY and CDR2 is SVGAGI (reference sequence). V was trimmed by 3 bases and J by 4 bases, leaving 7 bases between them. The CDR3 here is CASSYGQYNEQFF. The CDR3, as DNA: TGTGCCAGCAGTTATGGGCAGTACAATGAGCAGTTCTTC.

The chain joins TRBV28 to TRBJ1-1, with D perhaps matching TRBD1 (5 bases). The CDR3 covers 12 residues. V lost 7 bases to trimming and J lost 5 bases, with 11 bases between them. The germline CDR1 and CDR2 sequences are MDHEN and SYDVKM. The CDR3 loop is CASTRGETEAFF. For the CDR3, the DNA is TGTGCCAGCACTCGGGGGGAAACTGAAGCTTTCTTT.

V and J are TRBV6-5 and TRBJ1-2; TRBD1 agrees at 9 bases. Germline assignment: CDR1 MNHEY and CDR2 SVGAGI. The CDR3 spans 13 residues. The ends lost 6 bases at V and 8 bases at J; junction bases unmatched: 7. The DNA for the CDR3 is TGTGCCAGCAGGGGGGGACAGGGCTCCGGCTACACCTTC. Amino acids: CASRGGQGSGYTF.

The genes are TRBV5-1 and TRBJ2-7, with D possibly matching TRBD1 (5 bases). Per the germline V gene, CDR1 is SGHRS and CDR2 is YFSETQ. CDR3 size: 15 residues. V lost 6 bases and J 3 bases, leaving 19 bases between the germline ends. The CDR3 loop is CASTPILQGDYEQYF. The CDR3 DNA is TGCGCCAGCACTCCCATTCTCCAGGGCGACTACGAGCAGTACTTC.

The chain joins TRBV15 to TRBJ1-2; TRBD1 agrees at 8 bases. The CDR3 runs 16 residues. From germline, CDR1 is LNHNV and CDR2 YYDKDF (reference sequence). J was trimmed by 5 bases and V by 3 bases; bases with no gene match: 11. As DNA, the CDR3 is TGTGCCACCAGCAGGGGCGTCGGACAGGGTTGGTATGGCTACACCTTC. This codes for CATSRGVGQGWYGYTF. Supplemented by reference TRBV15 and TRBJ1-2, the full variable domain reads DAMVIQNPRYQVTQFGKPVTLSCSQTLNHNVMYWYQQKSSQAPKLLFHYYDKDFNNEADTPDNFQSRRPNTSFCFLDIRSPGLGDTAMYLCATSRGVGQGWYGYTFGSGTRLTVV.

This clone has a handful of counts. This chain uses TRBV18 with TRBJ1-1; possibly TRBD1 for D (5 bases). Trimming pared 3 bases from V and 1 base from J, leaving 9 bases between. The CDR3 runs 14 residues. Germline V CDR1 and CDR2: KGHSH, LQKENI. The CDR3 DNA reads TGTGCCAGCTCACCCAACGGACAGAACACTGAAGCTTTCTTT. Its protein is CASSPNGQNTEAFF.

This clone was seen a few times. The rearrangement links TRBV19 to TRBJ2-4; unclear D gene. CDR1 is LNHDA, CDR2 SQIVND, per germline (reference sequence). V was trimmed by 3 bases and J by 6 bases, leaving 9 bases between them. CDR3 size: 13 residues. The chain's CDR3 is CASSISRLNIQYF. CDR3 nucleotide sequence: TGTGCCAGTAGTATTAGTCGATTAAACATTCAGTACTTC.

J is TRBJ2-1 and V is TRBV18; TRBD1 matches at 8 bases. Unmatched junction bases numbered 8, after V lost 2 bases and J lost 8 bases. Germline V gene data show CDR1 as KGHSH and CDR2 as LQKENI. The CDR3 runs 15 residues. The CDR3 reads CASSPRRQGYHEQFF. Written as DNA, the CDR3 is TGTGCCAGCTCACCAAGGAGACAGGGGTACCATGAGCAGTTCTTC. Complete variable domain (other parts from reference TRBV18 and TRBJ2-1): NAGVMQNPRHLVRRRGQEARLRCSPMKGHSHVYWYRQLPEEGLKFMVYLQKENIIDESGMPKERFSAEFPKEGPSILRIQQVVRGDSAAYFCASSPRRQGYHEQFFGPGTRLTVL.

CDR3 amino acids: CASSQGSGGIEKLFF. The CDR3, as DNA: TGCGCCAGCAGCCAAGGATCGGGGGGTATTGAAAAACTGTTTTTT. J is TRBJ1-4 and V is TRBV4-3, with D perhaps TRBD1 (5 bases). Germline V gives CDR1 LGHNA, CDR2 YSLEER. The CDR3 is 15 residues long. Deletions cut 1 base from V and 7 bases from J, with 13 bases between.

DNA of the CDR3: TGTGCCAGCAGCTTAGTGCGGGCAGGCTACACCTTC. Translating gives CASSLVRAGYTF. The chain recombines TRBV7-9 with TRBJ1-2, with D uncertain. Trimming pared 1 base from V and 8 bases from J, leaving 8 bases between. In germline, CDR1 is SEHNR, CDR2 FQNEAQ (reference sequence). The CDR3 has 12 amino acids.

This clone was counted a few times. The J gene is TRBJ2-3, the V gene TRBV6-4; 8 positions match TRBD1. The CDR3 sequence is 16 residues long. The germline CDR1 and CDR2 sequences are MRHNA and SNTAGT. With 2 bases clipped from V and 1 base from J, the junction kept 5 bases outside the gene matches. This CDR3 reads CASSDQTGGGTDTQYF. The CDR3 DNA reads TGTGCCAGCAGTGACCAAACAGGGGGTGGCACAGATACGCAGTATTTT.